Listed here are 14 T cell receptor beta chains from one sample, sequenced in a study of shared clonotypes between healthy human individuals. Here immunoSEQ multiplex PCR was the method, and the copy in TCRdb shows in-frame clones only, minus some. The sample lists roughly 2.5 million clones; around nine tenths were seen once. Sequences were obtained from naive CD4+ T cells sorted from blood. The subset: CD45RA+ positively selected. The receptors come from a man younger than 30 in good health.

With regard to this clone: Within the sample, other DNA sequences also encode this same CDR3. The gene calls are TRBV6-5 and TRBJ1-1, with 9 bases aligning to TRBD1. This CDR3 region has 13 residues. CDR1 and CDR2 from the germline V gene are MNHEY and SVGAGI. V lost 2 bases, J lost 8 bases, and 3 bases stayed unmatched. In nucleotides, the CDR3 is TGTGCCAGCAGTTACACGGACAGGGGAGAAGCTTTCTTT. This encodes CASSYTDRGEAFF.

A remark on this clone: The same CDR3 can be traced to other DNA sequences in this sample. This sequence joins TRBV28 and TRBJ1-6; D might be TRBD1 (5 bases). This CDR3 comprises 13 residues. Germline CDR1 MDHEN, CDR2 SYDVKM. V lost 6 bases to trimming and J lost 4 bases, with 7 bases between them. CDR3 residues: CASRGTYNSPLHF. The CDR3 coding sequence is TGTGCCAGCAGGGGGACGTATAATTCACCCCTCCACTTT.

Here the CDR3 DNA reads TGTGCCAGCAGCGGAGGACAGGGCGCTAGCACAGATACGCAGTATTTT. It specifies CASSGGQGASTDTQYF. V is TRBV5-6 and J is TRBJ2-3; 8 nucleotides agree with TRBD1. The CDR3 sequence is 16 residues long. The germline gives CDR1 SGHDT, CDR2 YYEEEE. J lost 0 bases, V lost 4 bases, and 7 bases had no gene match. Based on the CDR3 plus reference TRBV5-6 and TRBJ2-3, the full variable domain is DAGVTQSPTHLIKTRGQQVTLRCSPKSGHDTVSWYQQALGQGPQFIFQYYEEEERQRGNFPDRFSGHQFPNYSSELNVNALLLGDSALYLCASSGGQGASTDTQYFGPGTRLTVL.

The chain employs TRBV25-1 and TRBJ1-4; D not resolved. CDR3 length: 14 residues. V was trimmed by 5 bases and J by 0 bases, leaving 7 bases between them. Germline CDR1 reads MGHDK; CDR2 reads SYGVNS. CDR3 in DNA: TGTGCCAGCAGTACTAGGGCAACTAATGAAAAACTGTTTTTT. Translated: CASSTRATNEKLFF. The variable domain in full, completed from reference TRBV25-1 and TRBJ1-4, reads EADIYQTPRYLVIGTGKKITLECSQTMGHDKMYWYQQDPGMELHLIHYSYGVNSTEKGDLSSESTVSRIRTEHFPLTLESARPSHTSQYLCASSTRATNEKLFFGSGTQLSVL.

V gene TRBV6-6 combines with J gene TRBJ1-3; tentatively, D is TRBD1 (5 bases). Per germline, CDR1 MNHNY and CDR2 SVGAGI (reference sequence). The CDR3 has 15 amino acids. V lost 5 bases to trimming and J lost 4 bases, with 15 bases between them. In nucleotides, the CDR3 is TGTGCCAGCAGTGGCGGGACTAATGAAGGAAACACCATATATTTT. This gives the protein CASSGGTNEGNTIYF.

The chain uses TRBV6-1 and TRBJ2-5, with 7 bases that match TRBD2. J was trimmed by 2 bases and V by 1 base; bases with no gene match: 4. Germline V lookup: CDR1 MNHNS, CDR2 SASEGT. This CDR3 has 15 amino acids. The CDR3 is CASSEGLAVQETQYF. The CDR3 DNA sequence: TGTGCCAGCAGTGAAGGGCTAGCGGTGCAAGAGACCCAGTACTTC.

The chain uses TRBV19 and TRBJ1-5; TRBD1 might be the D (6 bases). The V end was cut by 8 bases, the J end by 0 bases, with 11 bases between. Germline lookup yields CDR1 LNHDA and CDR2 SQIVND (reference sequence). This CDR3 region has 14 residues. CDR3 DNA sequence: TGTGCCAGTGACGACAGGAATAGCAATCAGCCCCAGCATTTT. It yields the protein CASDDRNSNQPQHF.

The chain uses TRBV2 and TRBJ2-2; D gene ambiguous. Germline CDR1 and CDR2: SNHLY and FYNNEI. V shed 0 bases and J shed 4 bases, with 15 bases lying between them. The CDR3 is 17 residues long. The CDR3, as DNA: TGTGCCAGCAGTGAAGCGCTGGATGTTTGGGGCACCGGGGAGCTGTTTTTT. As protein: CASSEALDVWGTGELFF.

For this clone: The junction shows a germline mismatch at one end, possibly a read error. The chain joins TRBV5-6 to TRBJ1-3; a weak D match, TRBD1 (5 bases). The CDR3 sequence is 14 residues long. Germline lookup yields CDR1 SGHDT and CDR2 YYEEEE. The CDR3: CASSLGSKGPIDHF. The CDR3, as DNA: TGTGCCAGCAGCTTGGGCTCCAAGGGGCCGATCGACCATTTT.

With respect to this clone: The same CDR3 also results from other DNA sequences found in this sample. This rearrangement joins TRBV18 to TRBJ2-1; D perhaps matches TRBD2 (6 bases). Looked up from germline, CDR1 is KGHSH and CDR2 is LQKENI. The V and J ends lost 0 bases and 6 bases respectively, with 9 bases between them. The CDR3 runs 14 residues. CDR3 residues: CASSPPRGSNEQFF. As DNA, the CDR3 is TGTGCCAGCTCACCACCGCGGGGAAGCAATGAGCAGTTCTTC.

The chain uses TRBV29-1 and TRBJ1-2, with D possibly TRBD1 on 5 matching bases. CDR1 is SQVTM and CDR2 is ANQGSEA in the germline V gene. The CDR3 covers 12 residues. V lost 8 bases and J 7 bases, leaving 17 bases between the germline ends. The CDR3, as DNA: TGCAGCCTCTCTCAGGGTGCAGGTGGCTACACCTTC. This translates into CSLSQGAGGYTF.

V gene TRBV28 combines with J gene TRBJ2-5; 11 bases agree with TRBD1. This CDR3 spans 15 amino acids. Germline V lookup: CDR1 MDHEN, CDR2 SYDVKM. Trimming took 2 bases from V and 2 from J; bases not matched to a gene: 1. CDR3: CASSLGDRGQETQYF. CDR3 DNA: TGTGCCAGCAGTTTAGGGGACAGGGGGCAAGAGACCCAGTACTTC.

The V and J genes are TRBV18 and TRBJ2-5; D might be TRBD1 or TRBD2, each matching 6 bases. CDR3 length equals 16 residues. Trimming shortened V by 4 bases and J by 5 bases, and 20 bases separated the two germline ends. Germline V gene sequence: CDR1 KGHSH, CDR2 LQKENI. CDR3 bases: TGTGCCAGCTCACTTCGGCAGTCGCAAGGGGGGGAGACCCAGTACTTC. This codes for CASSLRQSQGGETQYF.

CDR3 protein: CASSAGNSNQPQHF. The CDR3 DNA reads as TGTGCCAGCAGTGCGGGGAATAGCAATCAGCCCCAGCATTTT. This rearrangement joins TRBV25-1 to TRBJ1-5, with D hard to call. V dropped 4 bases and J dropped 0 bases, with 7 bases sitting between them. Germline V gives CDR1 MGHDK, CDR2 SYGVNS. The CDR3 contains 14 residues.